One sample yielded the 11 T cell receptor beta chains listed below, sequenced in a study of early T cells in non-severe SARS-CoV-2 infection. One entry per CDR3 protein, called by TCRdb with MiXCR from the 5' RACE reads. The sample records about 35,000 distinct CDR3 sequences, 5% to 6.5% being singletons. Sample: whole blood. Source of these receptors: an adult who was a healthcare worker with PCR-confirmed SARS-CoV-2 infection or an uninfected control (not recorded which).

This clonotype was detected many times. J is TRBJ1-1 and V is TRBV2; no reliable D call. This CDR3 has 14 amino acids. The V end was cut by 6 bases, the J end by 7 bases, with 18 bases between. CDR1 is SNHLY and CDR2 is FYNNEI in the germline V gene. CDR3 in amino acids: CASRKEGLQSEAFF. The CDR3, as DNA: TGTGCCAGCAGGAAGGAGGGCCTGCAGAGTGAAGCTTTCTTT.

In its sample, this clonotype was seen many times. This rearrangement joins TRBV13 to TRBJ2-7, with 10 bases aligning to TRBD2. CDR1 is PRHDT and CDR2 is FYEKMQ in the germline V gene (reference sequence). The V segment lost 5 bases and the J segment 4 bases; nucleotides outside the gene matches: 11. This CDR3 spans 16 amino acids. The CDR3 DNA reads as TGTGCCAGCAGCAACACCGGGACTAGCGCTTCGTACGAGCAGTACTTC. Its translation is CASSNTGTSASYEQYF.

Many counts were recorded for this clonotype. The chain uses TRBV12-3 or TRBV12-4 and TRBJ2-1; 10 bases are a match to TRBD1. CDR3 size: 14 residues. J gave up 3 bases and V 10 bases, and 6 bases lay outside the gene matches. In DNA, the CDR3 is TGTGCCACCATCCGGGACAGGGGCTACAATGAGCAGTTCTTC. It is translated as CATIRDRGYNEQFF.

This clonotype was counted many times. The chain uses TRBV12-3 or TRBV12-4 and TRBJ1-4; tentative D call: TRBD1 (6 bases). The V gene lost 1 base and the J gene lost 8 bases, with 11 bases spanning the gap. This CDR3 spans 14 amino acids. The CDR3 sequence is CASSLGAGDEKLFF. The CDR3 nucleotides read TGTGCCAGCAGTTTAGGGGCAGGGGACGAAAAACTGTTTTTT.

The chain uses TRBV10-2 and TRBJ2-7; 12 positions agree with TRBD2. The CDR3 is 16 amino acids. The germline V gene encodes CDR1 WSHSY and CDR2 SAAADI. V lost 2 bases and J lost 2; bases outside the gene matches: 4. CDR3 in DNA: TGCGCCAGCAGTGAGGGGACTAGCGGGCTTACCTACGAGCAGTACGTC. Protein: CASSEGTSGLTYEQYV.

This clonotype was counted at least ten times. This chain joins TRBV20-1 and TRBJ2-7, with TRBD1 matching over 11 bases. The V segment lost 6 bases and the J segment 3 bases; nucleotides outside the gene matches: 4. Germline CDR1 DFQATT, CDR2 SNEGSKA (reference sequence). The CDR3 totals 13 residues. The CDR3 DNA reads as TGCAGTGCCCGGACAGGGGGCGACTACGAGCAGTACTTC. Translating it yields CSARTGGDYEQYF.

The table lists this clonotype with many counts. The chain uses TRBV4-3 and TRBJ2-1; D unresolved. The germline CDR1 and CDR2 sequences are LGHNA and YSLEER. The V gene lost 2 bases and the J gene lost 6 bases, with 14 bases spanning the gap. The CDR3 contains 15 residues. CDR3 amino acids: CASSQPSKGSNEQFF. In DNA, the CDR3 is TGCGCCAGCAGCCAACCCTCTAAGGGCTCCAATGAGCAGTTCTTC.

This sequence joins TRBV29-1 and TRBJ2-1; 13 bases are a match to TRBD2. Looked up from germline, CDR1 is SQVTM and CDR2 is ANQGSEA. The CDR3 has 13 amino acids. Trimming cost V 7 bases and J 9 bases; bases outside gene matches: 6. In nucleotides, the CDR3 is TGCAGCGGCGGACTAGCGGGGGCTGGTGAGCAGTTCTTC. Protein: CSGGLAGAGEQFF.

This chain joins TRBV11-3 and TRBJ2-2; 9 bases align to TRBD2. The germline V gene has CDR1 SGHNT and CDR2 YENEEA. V was clipped by 2 bases and J by 4 bases; unmatched bases: 2. CDR3 length equals 15 residues. The CDR3 DNA follows: TGTGCCAGCAGCTTAACACTAGCGGGCACCGGGGAGCTGTTTTTT. Translating it yields CASSLTLAGTGELFF.

This clonotype showed up many times. J is TRBJ2-1 and V is TRBV5-5; 9 positions agree with TRBD2. CDR1 is SGHKS, CDR2 YYEKEE, per germline (reference sequence). J gave up 10 bases and V 1 base, and 6 bases lay outside the gene matches. The CDR3 extends over 14 amino acids. CDR3 DNA sequence: TGTGCCAGCAGCTTGCGGTCAGGGACTAGCGAGCAGTTCTTC. This sequence encodes CASSLRSGTSEQFF. The full variable domain, its missing parts supplied by reference TRBV5-5 and TRBJ2-1, is DAGVTQSPTHLIKTRGQQVTLRCSPISGHKSVSWYQQVLGQGPQFIFQYYEKEERGRGNFPDRFSARQFPNYSSELNVNALLLGDSALYLCASSLRSGTSEQFFGPGTRLTVL.

There are many counts of this clonotype. The J gene is TRBJ2-3, the V gene TRBV5-4, with D perhaps matching TRBD1 (5 bases). The CDR3 covers 15 residues. The V and J ends lost 2 bases and 0 bases respectively, with 10 bases between them. Germline lookup yields CDR1 SGHNT and CDR2 YYREEE (reference sequence). The CDR3 sequence: CASSFRGPSTDTQYF. The CDR3 coding sequence is TGTGCCAGCAGCTTTAGGGGTCCTAGCACAGATACGCAGTATTTT.